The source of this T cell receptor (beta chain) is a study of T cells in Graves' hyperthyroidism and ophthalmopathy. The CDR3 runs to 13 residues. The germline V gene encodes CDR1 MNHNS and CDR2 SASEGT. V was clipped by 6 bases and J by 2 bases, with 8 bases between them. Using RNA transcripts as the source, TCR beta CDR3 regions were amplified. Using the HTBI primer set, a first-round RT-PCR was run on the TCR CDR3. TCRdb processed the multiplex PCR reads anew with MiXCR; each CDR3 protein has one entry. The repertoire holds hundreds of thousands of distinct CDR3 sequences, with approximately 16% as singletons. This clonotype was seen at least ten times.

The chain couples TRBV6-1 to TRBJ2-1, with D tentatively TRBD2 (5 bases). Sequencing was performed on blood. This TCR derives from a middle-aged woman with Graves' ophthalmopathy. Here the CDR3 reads CASSGNTYNEQFF. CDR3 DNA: TGTGCCAGCAGCGGGAACACCTACAATGAGCAGTTCTTC.